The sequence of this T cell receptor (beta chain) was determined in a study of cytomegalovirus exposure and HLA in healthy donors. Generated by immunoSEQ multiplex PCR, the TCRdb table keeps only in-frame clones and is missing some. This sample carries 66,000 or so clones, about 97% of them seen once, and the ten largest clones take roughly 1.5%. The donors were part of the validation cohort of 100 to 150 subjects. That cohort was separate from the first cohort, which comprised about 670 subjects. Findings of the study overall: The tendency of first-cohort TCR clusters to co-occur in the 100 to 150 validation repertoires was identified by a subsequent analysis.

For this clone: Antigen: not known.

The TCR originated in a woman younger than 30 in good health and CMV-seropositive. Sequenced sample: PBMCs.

The CDR3, as DNA: TGCAGTGCCACCAATATCACAAAGCAGTATTTT. Encoded protein: CSATNITKQYF. The chain uses TRBV20-1 and TRBJ2-3; the D is unclear. The germline V gene encodes CDR1 DFQATT and CDR2 SNEGSKA (reference sequence). The CDR3 has 11 amino acids. V lost 6 bases and J lost 11, with 15 bases in between.